This T cell receptor (beta chain) emerged from a study of chemoradiotherapy in HPV16-positive cancers. The study's findings and limits: During treatment, candidate HPV-specific clones and E7-related motifs expanded in tumor.

On this clone itself: The target antigen is unknown.

Produced via immunoSEQ multiplex PCR; TCRdb's table is partial and in-frame only. The table has roughly 32,000 clones, about 88% seen once. Sample: blood, taken from a patient who underwent chemoradiotherapy. The origin of this receptor is a human donor with HPV-associated anogenital cancer.

For the CDR3, the DNA is TGCGCCAGCAGCCTCGGTGGACAGGCCATCCTGAACTACGAGCAGTACTTC. Encoded protein: CASSLGGQAILNYEQYF. This rearrangement joins TRBV4-1 to TRBJ2-7; 7 bases are shared with TRBD1. J gave up 3 bases and V 4 bases, and 15 bases lay outside the gene matches. The CDR3 has 17 residues. The germline CDR1 and CDR2 sequences are MGHRA and YSYEKL.